These 13 T cell receptor beta chains were sequenced from one sample in a study of long-term antiretroviral therapy in people with HIV. This was the immunoSEQ v3.0 assay at survey level. Clones were read by immunoSEQ multiplex PCR, and TCRdb kept only the in-frame ones, dropping some. This sample has roughly 20,000 clones; 60% to 80% occur once, and the top ten carry about 10%. Sequencing used unsorted PBMCs, obtained 2.3 years after starting antiretroviral therapy. The receptors shown here come from a middle-aged woman with HIV.

This clone has just one count. The gene calls are TRBV4-3 and TRBJ2-7; 11 nucleotides agree with TRBD2. V lost 0 bases, J lost 3 bases, and 7 bases stayed unmatched. CDR1 is LGHNA and CDR2 is YSLEER in the germline V gene. This CDR3 contains 17 residues. CDR3 sequence (DNA): TGCGCCAGCAGCCAAGATGGAACTAGCGGGGGAAACTACGAGCAGTACTTC. Encoded protein: CASSQDGTSGGNYEQYF.

This clone was detected only a few times. The DNA for the CDR3 is TGTGCCAGTAGTGGGACCCACAACGGGCCCCAGCATTTT. Amino acid sequence: CASSGTHNGPQHF. The chain has TRBV19 and TRBJ1-5; maybe TRBD1 (5 bases). This CDR3 comprises 13 residues. V lost 5 bases, J lost 9 bases, and 14 bases lay in between. Germline CDR1 reads LNHDA; CDR2 reads SQIVND (reference sequence).

This chain links TRBV5-5 with TRBJ2-3; D may be TRBD2 (6 bases). The germline V and J ends were trimmed by 4 bases and 2 bases, with 11 bases remaining between them. CDR1 is SGHKS, CDR2 YYEKEE, per germline (reference sequence). The CDR3 length is 14 residues. The DNA of the CDR3 is TGTGCCAGCAGCGAGAGGGACTTCACAGATACGCAGTATTTT. Amino acids: CASSERDFTDTQYF. Full variable domain (remainder filled in from reference TRBV5-5 and TRBJ2-3): DAGVTQSPTHLIKTRGQQVTLRCSPISGHKSVSWYQQVLGQGPQFIFQYYEKEERGRGNFPDRFSARQFPNYSSELNVNALLLGDSALYLCASSERDFTDTQYFGPGTRLTVL.

This chain uses TRBV7-2 with TRBJ1-1; D remains ambiguous. The V and J ends lost 8 bases and 2 bases respectively, with 3 bases between them. The CDR3 sequence is 10 residues long. Per germline, CDR1 SGHTA and CDR2 FQGNSA. DNA for the CDR3: TGTGCCAGCGGAAACACTGAAGCTTTCTTT. It encodes CASGNTEAFF. The variable domain in full, with the rest retrieved from reference TRBV7-2 and TRBJ1-1, is GAGVSQSPSNKVTEKGKDVELRCDPISGHTALYWYRQSLGQGLEFLIYFQGNSAPDKSGLPSDRFSAERTGGSVSTLTIQRTQQEDSAVYLCASGNTEAFFGQGTRLTVV.

This clone occurred once. V gene TRBV5-4 combines with J gene TRBJ1-2; D possibly corresponds to TRBD1 (5 bases). This CDR3 comprises 15 residues. Germline values: CDR1 SGHNT, CDR2 YYREEE (reference sequence). Trimming shortened V by 0 bases and J by 4 bases, and 13 bases separated the two germline ends. The CDR3 bases are TGTGCCAGCAGCTTGGGGAGGGGATCGGGCTATGGCTACACCTTC. Translation: CASSLGRGSGYGYTF.

The V call is TRBV11-1, the J call TRBJ2-1; 8 bases are a match to TRBD2. This CDR3 has 16 amino acids. V dropped 3 bases and J dropped 7; count of bases not matched to a gene: 11. Germline CDR1 and CDR2: SGHAT and FQDESV (reference sequence). CDR3 nucleotides: TGTGCCAGCAGCTTGGGGAGCGGGAGTATAGAAAATGAGCAGTTCTTC. It is translated as CASSLGSGSIENEQFF.

This rearrangement joins TRBV21-1 to TRBJ2-3; TRBD2, the D gene given by the table, was not confirmed from the DNA. TRBV21-1 is a known pseudogene. This CDR3 spans 17 amino acids. The CDR3: CASSILTGRDPTDTQYF. In DNA form, the CDR3 reads TGTGCCAGCAGCATTCTCACGGGGCGGGATCCCACAGATACGCAGTATTTT.

The chain recombines TRBV5-2 with TRBJ1-2. TRBV5-2 is a pseudogene locus. The CDR3 runs 14 residues. CDR3 DNA: TGTGCCAGCAAAACGGTGCGAAAGACCTATGGCTACACCTTC. Its translation: CASKTVRKTYGYTF.

This chain links TRBV2 with TRBJ1-5, with no clear D. CDR1 and CDR2 from the germline V gene are SNHLY and FYNNEI. V was pared by 4 bases and J by 5 bases, with 3 bases between. The CDR3 extends over 11 amino acids. This CDR3 is CASSGDQPQHF. For the CDR3, the DNA is TGTGCCAGCAGTGGGGATCAGCCCCAGCATTTT.

The chain has TRBV6-6 and TRBJ1-1; TRBD1 might be the D (6 bases). Trimming pared 2 bases from V and 8 bases from J, leaving 9 bases between. The CDR3 consists of 12 residues. Germline V lookup: CDR1 MNHNY, CDR2 SVGAGI (reference sequence). CDR3 loop: CASSYPQGEAFF. For the CDR3, the DNA is TGTGCCAGCAGTTACCCTCAGGGGGAAGCTTTCTTT.

Here the CDR3 reads CASSSPPYNEQFF. The CDR3 DNA reads as TGTGCCAGCAGCTCACCCCCCTACAATGAGCAGTTCTTC. The V call is TRBV7-6, the J call TRBJ2-1; D call uncertain. The CDR3 covers 13 residues. Germline CDR1 is SGHVS and CDR2 is FNYEAQ. V lost 4 bases and J lost 2, with 6 bases in between.

The V gene is TRBV7-7, the J gene TRBJ2-3; D call uncertain. Germline V gives CDR1 SSHAT, CDR2 FNYEAQ (reference sequence). V was cut by 1 base and J by 0 bases, with 5 bases left in between. CDR3 length equals 14 residues. The CDR3 sequence is CASSLDGSTDTQYF. In nucleotides, the CDR3 is TGTGCCAGCAGCTTAGACGGGAGCACAGATACGCAGTATTTT.

This chain joins TRBV6-5 and TRBJ2-4; the match to TRBD1 covers 7 bases. CDR3 length: 14 amino acids. Germline V CDR1 and CDR2: MNHEY, SVGAGI. V gave up 5 bases and J gave up 6 bases; unmatched junction bases: 7. The CDR3 loop is CASSPRQGRNIQYF. The CDR3 DNA is TGTGCCAGCAGTCCCCGACAGGGTAGAAACATTCAGTACTTC.